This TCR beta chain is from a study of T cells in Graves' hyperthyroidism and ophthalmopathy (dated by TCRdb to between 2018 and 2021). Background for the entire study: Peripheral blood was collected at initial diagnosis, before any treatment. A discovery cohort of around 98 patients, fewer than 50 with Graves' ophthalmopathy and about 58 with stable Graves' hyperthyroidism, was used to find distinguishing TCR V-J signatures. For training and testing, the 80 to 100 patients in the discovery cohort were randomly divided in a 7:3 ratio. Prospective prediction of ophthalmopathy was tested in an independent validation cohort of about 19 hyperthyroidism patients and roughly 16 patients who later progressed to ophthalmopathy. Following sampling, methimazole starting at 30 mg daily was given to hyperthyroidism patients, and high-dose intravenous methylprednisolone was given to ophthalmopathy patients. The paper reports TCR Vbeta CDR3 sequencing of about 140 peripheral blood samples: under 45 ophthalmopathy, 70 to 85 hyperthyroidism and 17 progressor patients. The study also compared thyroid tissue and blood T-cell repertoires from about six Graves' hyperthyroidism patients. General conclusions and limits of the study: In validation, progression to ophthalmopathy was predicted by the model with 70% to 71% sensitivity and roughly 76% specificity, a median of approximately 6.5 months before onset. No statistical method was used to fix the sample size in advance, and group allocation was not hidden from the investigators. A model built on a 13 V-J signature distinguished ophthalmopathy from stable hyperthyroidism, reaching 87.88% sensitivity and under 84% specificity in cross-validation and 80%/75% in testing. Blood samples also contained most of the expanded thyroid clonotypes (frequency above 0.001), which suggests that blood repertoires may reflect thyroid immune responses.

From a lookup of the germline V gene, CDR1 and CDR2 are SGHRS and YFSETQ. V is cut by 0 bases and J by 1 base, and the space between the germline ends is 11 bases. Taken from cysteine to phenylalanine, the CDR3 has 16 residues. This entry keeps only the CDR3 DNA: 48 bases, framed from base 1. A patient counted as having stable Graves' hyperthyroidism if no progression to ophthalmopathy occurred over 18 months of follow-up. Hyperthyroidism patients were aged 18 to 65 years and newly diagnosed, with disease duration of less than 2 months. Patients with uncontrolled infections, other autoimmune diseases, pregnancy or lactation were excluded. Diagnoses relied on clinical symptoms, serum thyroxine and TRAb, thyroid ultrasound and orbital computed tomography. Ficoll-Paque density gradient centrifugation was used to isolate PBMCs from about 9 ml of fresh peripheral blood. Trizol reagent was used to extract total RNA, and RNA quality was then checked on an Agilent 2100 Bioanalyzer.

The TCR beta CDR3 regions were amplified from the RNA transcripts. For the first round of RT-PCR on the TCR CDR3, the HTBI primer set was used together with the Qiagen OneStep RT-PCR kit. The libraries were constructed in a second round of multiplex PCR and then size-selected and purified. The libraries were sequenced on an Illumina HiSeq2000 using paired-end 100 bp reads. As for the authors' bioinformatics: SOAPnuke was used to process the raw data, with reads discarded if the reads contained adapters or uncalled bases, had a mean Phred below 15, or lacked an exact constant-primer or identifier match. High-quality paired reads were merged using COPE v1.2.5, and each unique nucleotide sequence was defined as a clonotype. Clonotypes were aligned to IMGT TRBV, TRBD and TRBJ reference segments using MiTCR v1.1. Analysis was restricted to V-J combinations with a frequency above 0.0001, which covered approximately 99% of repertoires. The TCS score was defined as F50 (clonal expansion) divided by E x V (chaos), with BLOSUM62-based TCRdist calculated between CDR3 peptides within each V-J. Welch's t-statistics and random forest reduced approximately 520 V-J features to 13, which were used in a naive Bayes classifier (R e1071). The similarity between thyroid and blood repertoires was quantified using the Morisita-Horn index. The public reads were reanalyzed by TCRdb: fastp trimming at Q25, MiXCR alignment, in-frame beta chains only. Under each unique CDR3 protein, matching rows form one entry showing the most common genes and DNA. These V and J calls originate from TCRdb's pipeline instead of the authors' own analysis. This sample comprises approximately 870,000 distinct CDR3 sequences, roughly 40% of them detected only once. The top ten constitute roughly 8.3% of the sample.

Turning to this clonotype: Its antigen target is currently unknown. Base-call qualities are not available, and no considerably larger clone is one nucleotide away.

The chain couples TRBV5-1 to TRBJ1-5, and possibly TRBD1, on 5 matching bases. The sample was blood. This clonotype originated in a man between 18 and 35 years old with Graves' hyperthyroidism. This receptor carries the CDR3 CASSLGLRGSNQPQHF. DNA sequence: TGCGCCAGCAGCTTGGGGCTAAGGGGAAGCAATCAGCCCCAGCATTTT.